Listed below are T cell receptor beta chains from one sample, sequenced in a study of regulatory T cells in long-lasting Graves disease. TCRdb recomputed calls from the multiplex PCR reads with MiXCR, one row per CDR3 protein. This sample has some 200,000 distinct CDR3 sequences, with 15% to 20% found just once. This same sample was also taken into another study, of T cells in Graves' hyperthyroidism and ophthalmopathy.

The starting material was peripheral blood mononuclear cells (PBMCs), obtained at new diagnosis, from a patient treated with antithyroid drugs. These receptor sequences come from a woman in her thirties with Graves disease. CDR3s include the opening cysteine and the closing phenylalanine or tryptophan. Each record gives: D gene, V gene, J gene, CDR3 protein. The D gene is left open where the match is weak.

D gene: -; V gene: TRBV20-1; J gene: TRBJ2-7; CDR3 protein: CSARGTIHSYEQYF
D gene: -; V gene: TRBV6-9; J gene: TRBJ2-7; CDR3 protein: CASSYSVGLGAGSYEQYF
D gene: -; V gene: TRBV27; J gene: -; CDR3 protein: CASSLGSFQETQYF
D gene: -; V gene: TRBV3-1; J gene: TRBJ2-1; CDR3 protein: CASSQVAVEQFF
D gene: -; V gene: TRBV30; J gene: TRBJ2-7; CDR3 protein: CAWILSPVRGEQYF
D gene: TRBD2; V gene: TRBV18; J gene: TRBJ2-7; CDR3 protein: CASSRYETSGYEQYF
D gene: TRBD2; V gene: TRBV7-9; J gene: TRBJ2-2; CDR3 protein: CASSLVSGRGGRTGELFF
D gene: TRBD1; V gene: TRBV12-3/TRBV12-4; J gene: TRBJ1-4; CDR3 protein: CASSSPGQGNEKLFF
D gene: -; V gene: TRBV14; J gene: TRBJ2-1; CDR3 protein: CASSHYPLLLNEQFF
D gene: -; V gene: TRBV19; J gene: TRBJ1-6; CDR3 protein: CASSPYGNNSPLHF
D gene: -; V gene: TRBV9; J gene: TRBJ1-2; CDR3 protein: CASSPGVYGYTF
D gene: -; V gene: TRBV11-3; J gene: TRBJ1-1; CDR3 protein: CASSLGAEKAFF
D gene: -; V gene: TRBV2; J gene: -; CDR3 protein: CASSWDPSAEGQFF
D gene: -; V gene: TRBV20-1; J gene: TRBJ1-4; CDR3 protein: CSATRGQASGKLFF
D gene: -; V gene: TRBV12-3/TRBV12-4; J gene: TRBJ2-1; CDR3 protein: CASSLFQDPGGDEQFF
D gene: TRBD2; V gene: TRBV7-3; J gene: TRBJ2-1; CDR3 protein: CASSQLAGAHNEQFF
D gene: TRBD2; V gene: TRBV9; J gene: TRBJ2-1; CDR3 protein: CASSVEVAGEVNEQFF
D gene: TRBD1; V gene: TRBV11-1; J gene: TRBJ2-1; CDR3 protein: CASSSRQGKSDEQFF
D gene: -; V gene: TRBV7-2; J gene: TRBJ2-5; CDR3 protein: CASSYIGDGQYF
D gene: -; V gene: TRBV19; J gene: TRBJ2-2; CDR3 protein: CASSILGGTGELFF
D gene: TRBD2; V gene: TRBV28; J gene: TRBJ2-1; CDR3 protein: CASSPTGRRRSYNEQFF
D gene: -; V gene: TRBV3-1; J gene: TRBJ2-7; CDR3 protein: CASSQMGEQYF
D gene: TRBD1; V gene: TRBV3-1; J gene: TRBJ1-1; CDR3 protein: CASSQSGWTGAVGNTEAFF
D gene: TRBD2; V gene: TRBV27; J gene: TRBJ2-7; CDR3 protein: CASTTQLAGSSLWYF
D gene: TRBD1; V gene: TRBV7-9; J gene: TRBJ2-2; CDR3 protein: CASSLSDRGQRELFF
D gene: -; V gene: TRBV6-2/TRBV6-3; J gene: TRBJ2-2; CDR3 protein: CASSAVGPTGELFF
D gene: -; V gene: TRBV2; J gene: TRBJ2-7; CDR3 protein: CASSDQVSYEQYF
D gene: -; V gene: TRBV19; J gene: TRBJ2-7; CDR3 protein: CASIERLAYEQYF
D gene: -; V gene: TRBV19; J gene: TRBJ1-1; CDR3 protein: CASSPQPGPPWEAFF
D gene: -; V gene: TRBV28; J gene: TRBJ1-4; CDR3 protein: CASSLRQDGEKLFF
D gene: TRBD1; V gene: TRBV6-1; J gene: TRBJ1-1; CDR3 protein: CASRVVATGGKTEAFF
D gene: -; V gene: TRBV5-1; J gene: TRBJ2-5; CDR3 protein: CASSFGGQETQYF
D gene: -; V gene: TRBV6-1; J gene: TRBJ2-2; CDR3 protein: CASSPRRDELFF
D gene: -; V gene: TRBV20-1; J gene: TRBJ2-7; CDR3 protein: CSAREWAPGDYEQYF
D gene: -; V gene: TRBV18; J gene: TRBJ2-1; CDR3 protein: CASSRGRGGDNEQFF
D gene: -; V gene: TRBV2; J gene: TRBJ2-1; CDR3 protein: CASTGRDNEQFF
D gene: -; V gene: TRBV11-1; J gene: TRBJ2-1; CDR3 protein: CASSPPYNEQFF
D gene: TRBD1; V gene: TRBV4-1; J gene: TRBJ1-2; CDR3 protein: CASSQPGTGPHGYTF
D gene: TRBD1; V gene: TRBV20-1; J gene: TRBJ1-2; CDR3 protein: CSARVLGGSHGYTF
D gene: -; V gene: TRBV9; J gene: TRBJ1-2; CDR3 protein: CASSVDSSPYGYTF
D gene: -; V gene: TRBV4-2; J gene: TRBJ1-5; CDR3 protein: CASSSGFGNQPQHF
D gene: -; V gene: TRBV28; J gene: TRBJ2-1; CDR3 protein: CASSLDERNEQFF
D gene: -; V gene: TRBV28; J gene: TRBJ1-1; CDR3 protein: CASSLLGEYTEAFF
D gene: -; V gene: TRBV7-2; J gene: TRBJ1-5; CDR3 protein: CASSLVSDSNQPQHF
D gene: TRBD1; V gene: TRBV24-1; J gene: TRBJ2-1; CDR3 protein: CATSDLPWTGGVDEQFF
D gene: -; V gene: TRBV7-9; J gene: TRBJ2-5; CDR3 protein: CASSLNGNMGETQYF
D gene: -; V gene: TRBV10-3; J gene: TRBJ2-6; CDR3 protein: CAIRDGSSGANVLTF
D gene: TRBD2; V gene: TRBV28; J gene: TRBJ2-2; CDR3 protein: CASTPSIAGGPSGELFF
D gene: -; V gene: TRBV20-1; J gene: TRBJ1-2; CDR3 protein: CSAMTAAPMRYGYTF
D gene: -; V gene: TRBV2; J gene: TRBJ2-1; CDR3 protein: CASRRNLNEQFF
D gene: -; V gene: TRBV7-9; J gene: TRBJ2-7; CDR3 protein: CASSLGLGEGYEQYF
D gene: -; V gene: TRBV7-2; J gene: TRBJ1-3; CDR3 protein: CASSLDSSQNTIYF